The rows below give T cell receptor beta chains drawn from one sample of a study of blood T cell repertoires in COVID-19. Some clones are missing from TCRdb's copy, which holds only in-frame ones; the method was immunoSEQ multiplex PCR. Of about 76,000 clones in the sample, 90% to 95% were seen once. The sample consisted of peripheral blood. These receptors were obtained from a human donor in a cohort sampled during active COVID-19. CDR3s include the opening cysteine and the closing phenylalanine or tryptophan. D genes are given only for firm matches. The size entry is marked missing in some rows and otherwise reads once, few, many or a size class.

TRBV2	TRBJ2-3	.	.	TGTGCCAGCAGTGCCCCTGGGGGGGCAAGCACAGATACGCAGTATTTT	CASSAPGGASTDTQYF
TRBV25-1	TRBJ1-3	TRBD1	.	TGTGCCAGCAGGGTACGACAGGGATCTGGAAACACCATATATTTT	CASRVRQGSGNTIYF
TRBV10-2	TRBJ1-2	.	.	TGCGCCAGCAGTGAGGGACCGGGGTCCATATATGGCTACACCTTC	CASSEGPGSIYGYTF
TRBV5-1	TRBJ2-3	TRBD1	.	TGCGCCAGCAGCGACGGACAGGTCCGAACAGATACGCAGTATTTT	CASSDGQVRTDTQYF
TRBV7-2	TRBJ2-5	TRBD2	.	TGTGCCAGCAGCTTATTCGTGGGTAGCGGGGTAAGAGGGACCCAGTACTTC	CASSLFVGSGVRGTQYF
TRBV7-3	TRBJ2-1	.	.	TGTGCCAGCAGCTTAGACGGGGGAAGCTCCTACAATGAGCAGTTCTTC	CASSLDGGSSYNEQFF
TRBV19	TRBJ2-1	.	.	TGTGCCAGTAGTATTTTGGGGACTTTAGTCAATGAGCAGTTCTTC	CASSILGTLVNEQFF
TRBV4-3	TRBJ1-1	.	.	TGCGCCAGCAGCCCGCGATCGCGGGGCACTGAAGCTTTCTTT	CASSPRSRGTEAFF
TRBV7-2	TRBJ2-7	.	medium-sized	TGTGCCAGCAGCCCTTATTCCGGACAGTACTACGAGCAGTACTTC	CASSPYSGQYYEQYF
TRBV6-6	TRBJ1-6	TRBD1	once	TGTGCCAGCAGTTCCGGGACAGTCTCTTTGGGTTCACCCCTCCACTTT	CASSSGTVSLGSPLHF
TRBV7-2	TRBJ2-1	TRBD2	.	TGTGCCAGTAGACTAGCGGGATCCTCCTACAATGAGCAGTTCTTC	CASRLAGSSYNEQFF
TRBV10-3	TRBJ1-2	TRBD1	.	TGTGCCATCACGGGGACAGGGGGCGATGGCTACACCTTC	CAITGTGGDGYTF
TRBV20-1	TRBJ1-4	.	.	TGCAGTGCTAGAGAGGGCGAGTCTTGGTTTTTT	CSAREGESWFF
TRBV29-1	TRBJ1-1	TRBD1	.	TGCAGCGTTGAAGGACAGGGATACCCCCAAGCTTTCTTT	CSVEGQGYPQAFF
TRBV10-1	TRBJ2-3	.	.	TGCGCCAGCAGTGAAGGCGGTGGCACAGATACGCAGTATTTT	CASSEGGGTDTQYF
TRBV4-3	TRBJ1-2	TRBD1	few	TGCGCCAGCAGCCAAGGACAGGGGGGATCGTCCGCCTATGGCTACACCTTC	CASSQGQGGSSAYGYTF
TRBV27	TRBJ2-7	TRBD1	.	TGTGCCAGCAGTCCATGGGACAGTTCCTACGAGCAGTACTTC	CASSPWDSSYEQYF
TRBV19	TRBJ2-1	TRBD1	.	TGTGCCAGTAGTAGTCGTGTGGGGACAGGGGGAGGGGGTGAGCAGTTCTTC	CASSSRVGTGGGGEQFF
TRBV29-1	TRBJ2-2	.	.	TGCAGCGTTGATACGGAGGTGAACACCGGGGAGCTGTTTTTT	CSVDTEVNTGELFF
TRBV4-1	TRBJ2-1	TRBD1	.	TGCGCCAGCAGCCAAGATGGGACAGGGGGCAATGAGCAGTTCTTC	CASSQDGTGGNEQFF
TRBV29-1	TRBJ1-4	.	once	TGCAGCGTTGAAGATCTTGTCGGGGGTAATGAAAAACTGTTTTTT	CSVEDLVGGNEKLFF
TRBV9	TRBJ2-6	.	.	TGTGCCAGCAGCCCCCGGGTAGGGGCCAACGTCCTGACTTTC	CASSPRVGANVLTF
TRBV29-1	TRBJ2-7	TRBD1	.	TGCAGCGTTGGGATGGGACAGGCGTACGAGCAGTACTTC	CSVGMGQAYEQYF
TRBV6-2/TRBV6-3	TRBJ1-5	.	.	TGTGCCAGCAGCGATACAGGGTTTTTTCAGCCCCAGCATTTT	CASSDTGFFQPQHF
TRBV4-2	TRBJ2-1	.	.	TGTGCCAGCAGCCAACTAGGTACTAATGAGCAGTTCTTC	CASSQLGTNEQFF
TRBV3-1/TRBV3-2	TRBJ2-1	TRBD2	.	TGTGCCAGCAGCCGATCAAGGACTAGCGGGGTCTACGGTGAGCAGTTCTTC	CASSRSRTSGVYGEQFF